Sequencing of this TCR beta chain was carried out in a study of cytomegalovirus exposure and HLA in healthy donors. Study results and limitations: Reportedly, diagnosis of cytomegalovirus status by the classifier showed high specificity and sensitivity. TCR beta sequences numbering under 20,000 were associated with HLA alleles at 0.05 false discovery rate in a later analysis. The study labeled around 160 TCR beta chains cytomegalovirus-associated.

Unrecorded immune exposure was likely among donors, who were nominally healthy when sampled. The PCR used 60 Vbeta and 13 Jbeta primers. The protocol was immunoSEQ multiplex PCR, while the TCRdb copy is restricted to in-frame clones and leaves out a portion. The table shows roughly 180,000 clones, with just under 80% occurring only once. The length of the CDR3 is 14 residues. Germline CDR1 MNHEY, CDR2 SVGAGI. Unmatched junction bases numbered 6, after V lost 5 bases and J lost 4 bases. As to this clone: Antigen: not known.

This TCR derives from a woman aged 50 to 65 in good health and CMV-seropositive. V gene TRBV6-5 combines with J gene TRBJ1-1, with 8 bases identical to TRBD1. The source material was PBMCs. CDR3 in amino acids: CASSQTGEGTEAFF. The DNA of the CDR3 is TGTGCCAGCAGTCAGACAGGGGAGGGCACTGAAGCTTTCTTT.